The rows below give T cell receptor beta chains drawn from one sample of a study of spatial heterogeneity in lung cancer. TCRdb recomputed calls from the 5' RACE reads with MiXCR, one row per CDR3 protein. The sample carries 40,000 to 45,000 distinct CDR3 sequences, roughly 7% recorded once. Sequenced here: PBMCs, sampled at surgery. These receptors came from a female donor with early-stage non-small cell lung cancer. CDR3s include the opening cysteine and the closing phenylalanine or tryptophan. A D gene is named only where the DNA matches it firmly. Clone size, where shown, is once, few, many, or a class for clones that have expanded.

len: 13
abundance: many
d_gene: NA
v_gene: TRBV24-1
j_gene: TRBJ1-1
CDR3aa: CATSGRRNTEAFF
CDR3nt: TGTGCCACCAGTGGAAGGCGGAACACTGAAGCTTTCTTT

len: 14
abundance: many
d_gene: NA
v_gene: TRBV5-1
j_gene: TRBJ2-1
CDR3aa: CASSLEGSGEAQFF
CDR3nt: TGCGCCAGCAGCCTGGAAGGATCAGGGGAAGCGCAGTTCTTC

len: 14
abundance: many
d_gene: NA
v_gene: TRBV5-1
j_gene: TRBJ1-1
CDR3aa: CASSLVAENTEAFF
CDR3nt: TGCGCCAGCAGCTTGGTGGCGGAGAACACTGAAGCTTTCTTT

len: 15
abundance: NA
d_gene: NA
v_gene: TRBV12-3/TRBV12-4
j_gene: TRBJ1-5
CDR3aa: CASSLRASPNQPQHF
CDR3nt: TGTGCCAGCAGTTTAAGGGCCAGCCCAAATCAGCCCCAGCATTTT

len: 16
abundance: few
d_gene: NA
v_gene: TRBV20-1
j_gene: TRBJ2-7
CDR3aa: CSARDPGRNTPDEQYF
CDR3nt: TGCAGTGCTAGAGATCCCGGACGAAATACCCCGGACGAGCAGTACTTC

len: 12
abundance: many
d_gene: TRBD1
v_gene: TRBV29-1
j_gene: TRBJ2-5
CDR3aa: CSVARTGETQYF
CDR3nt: TGCAGCGTTGCGCGGACAGGAGAGACCCAGTACTTC

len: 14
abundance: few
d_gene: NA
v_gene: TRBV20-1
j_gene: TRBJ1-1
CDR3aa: CSVRGQGIGTEAFF
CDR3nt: TGCAGTGTTCGAGGGCAGGGAATCGGCACTGAAGCTTTCTTT

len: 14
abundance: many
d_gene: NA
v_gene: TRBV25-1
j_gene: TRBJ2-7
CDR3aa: CASSPAGNSYEQYF
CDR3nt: TGTGCCAGCAGTCCCGCCGGGAACTCCTACGAGCAGTACTTC

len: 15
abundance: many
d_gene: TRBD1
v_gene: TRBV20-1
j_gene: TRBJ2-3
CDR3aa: CSARGRQGRADTQYF
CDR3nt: TGCAGTGCTAGGGGGAGACAGGGTAGGGCAGATACGCAGTATTTT

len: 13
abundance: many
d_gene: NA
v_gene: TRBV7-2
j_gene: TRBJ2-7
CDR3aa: CASSPRPDYEQYF
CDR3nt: TGTGCCAGCAGCCCAAGGCCAGATTACGAGCAGTACTTC

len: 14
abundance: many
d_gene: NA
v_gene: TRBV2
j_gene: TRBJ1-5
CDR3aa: CASSVWAQNQPQHF
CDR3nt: TGTGCCAGCAGCGTCTGGGCCCAAAATCAGCCCCAGCATTTT

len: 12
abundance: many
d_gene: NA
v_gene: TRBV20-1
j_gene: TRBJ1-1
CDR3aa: CSADGRNTEAFF
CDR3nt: TGCAGTGCTGATGGCCGAAACACTGAAGCTTTCTTT